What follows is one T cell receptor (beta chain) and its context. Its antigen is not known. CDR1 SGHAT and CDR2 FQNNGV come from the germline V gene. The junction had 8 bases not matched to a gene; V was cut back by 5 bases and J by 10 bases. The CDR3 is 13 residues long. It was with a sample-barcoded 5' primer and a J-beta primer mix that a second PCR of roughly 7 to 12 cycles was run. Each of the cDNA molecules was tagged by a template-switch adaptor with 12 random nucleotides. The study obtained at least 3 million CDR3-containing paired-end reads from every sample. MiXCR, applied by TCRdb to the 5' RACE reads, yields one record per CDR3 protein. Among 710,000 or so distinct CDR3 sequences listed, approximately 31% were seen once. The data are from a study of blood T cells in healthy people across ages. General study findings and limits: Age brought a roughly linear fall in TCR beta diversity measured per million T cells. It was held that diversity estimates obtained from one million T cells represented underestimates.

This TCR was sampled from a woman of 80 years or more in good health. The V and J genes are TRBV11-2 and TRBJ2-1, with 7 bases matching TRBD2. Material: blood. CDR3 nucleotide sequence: TGTGCCAGCAGCGAAGTGAGGCGGGGGGAGCAGTTCTTC. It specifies CASSEVRRGEQFF.